This T cell receptor beta chain was obtained from a study of blood T cells in healthy people across ages. Looking at the study overall: Through template switching, about one barcoded beta molecule was captured per two T cells, as measured in model experiments.

General observations from the study: Getting older went along with TCR beta diversity per million T cells dropping roughly linearly.

A sample-barcoded 5' primer and a J-beta primer mix were used in a second PCR of about 7 to 12 cycles. TCRdb reprocessed the 5' RACE reads via MiXCR and lists one record per CDR3 protein. The data show 650,000 to 1,000,000 distinct CDR3 sequences, roughly 35% seen once. As for this clonotype: Its antigen is still unknown.

The TCR comes from a man between 18 and 29 years old in good health. Source material: blood.

CDR3 region: CASSYPVSYEQYF. The DNA of the CDR3 is TGTGCCAGCAGTTACCCAGTTTCCTACGAGCAGTACTTC. The chain combines TRBV6-6 with TRBJ2-4; D remains unclear. Gene TRBJ2-7 matches the end of the DNA better, so the J call may be wrong. The CDR3 totals 13 residues. Germline V CDR1 and CDR2: MNHNY, SVGAGI (reference sequence).